Given below is one TCR beta chain in context. The data stem from a study of blood T cell repertoires in COVID-19. Study summary: Material from acute and convalescent COVID-19 was sourced from the United States, Italy and Spain.

Germline V lookup: CDR1 MNHEY, CDR2 SVGEGT. The CDR3 loop spans 11 amino acids. Trimming cost V 2 bases and J 8 bases, with 6 bases left between them. Authors' methods: Reference gene primer amplification in the assay estimated nucleated cell counts. The method was immunoSEQ multiplex PCR; TCRdb's version includes in-frame clones alone and lacks a portion of them. V and J calls and clone size are as listed in that table; D and trimming were resolved from the DNA. Of roughly 220,000 clones listed, less than 90% are singletons. The genes are TRBV6-2 or TRBV6-3 and TRBJ1-1; no reliable D call. This TCR was recovered from a man aged 25-45 years with active or convalescent COVID-19. Material for sequencing was peripheral blood. In DNA form, the CDR3 reads TGTGCCAGCAGTTACCCTCCCGAAGCTTTCTTT. Translation: CASSYPPEAFF.